A selection of T cell receptor beta chains follows, all from one sample in a study of siplizumab effects on memory and regulatory T cells. Sequencing was performed with immunoSEQ multiplex PCR; in TCRdb, only in-frame clones are kept and a portion is missing. This sample carries approximately 84,000 clones, approximately 95% of them seen once, and the ten largest clones take 18%. Sequences were obtained from CD8+ T cells sorted from blood. The source of these receptors is a human donor in good health. Each CDR3 is given with its conserved first and last residue. D genes are given only for firm matches. Only part of the rows carry a size: once, few, many, or a class if the clone is expanded.

>TRBV6-4|NA|TRBJ2-2|17|TRBD2
TGTGCCAACGGGCGGACTAGCGGGAGTAAAAACACCGGGGAGCTGTTTTTT
CANGRTSGSKNTGELFF
>TRBV28|NA|TRBJ2-1|15|TRBD2
TGTGCCAGCAGCAAGGGACTAGCGGATGAGAATGAGCAGTTCTTC
CASSKGLADENEQFF
>TRBV19|large|TRBJ1-1|13|NA
TGTGCCAGTAGTGCGGACGGATACACTGAAGCTTTCTTT
CASSADGYTEAFF
>TRBV5-1|NA|TRBJ2-1|15|NA
TGCGCCAGCAGCTCGAGGGAAAGCTCCTACAATGAGCAGTTCTTC
CASSSRESSYNEQFF
>TRBV2|once|TRBJ1-1|12|NA
TGTGCCAGCACTCCGGGCAACACTGAAGCTTTCTTT
CASTPGNTEAFF
>TRBV11-2|NA|TRBJ2-1|14|NA
TGTGCCAGCAGCTTAGGGCAGGAGAGCAATGAGCAGTTCTTC
CASSLGQESNEQFF
>TRBV4-2|NA|TRBJ1-5|16|NA
TGTGCCAGCAGCCAAGCCCGAGGGGGGTTTGGTCAGCCCCAGCATTTT
CASSQARGGFGQPQHF
>TRBV10-1|NA|TRBJ2-3|16|NA
TGCGCCAGCAGTGAGCTTTCGAATGGCAGGGCAGATACGCAGTATTTT
CASSELSNGRADTQYF
>TRBV18|NA|TRBJ2-5|15|NA
TGTGCCAGCTCACCTATCCTCGGGGACGAGGAGACCCAGTACTTC
CASSPILGDEETQYF
>TRBV9|NA|TRBJ1-5|18|TRBD1
TGTGCCAGCAGCCATCGATCCTCTAACAGGGGCAGGGATCAGCCCCAGCATTTT
CASSHRSSNRGRDQPQHF
>TRBV11-2|NA|TRBJ2-7|13|TRBD2
TGTGCCAGCAGGTCCCCGGGGGGAAGGGAGCAGTACTTC
CASRSPGGREQYF
>TRBV27|NA|TRBJ2-5|13|TRBD1
TGTGCCAGCAGTGAAGGGGGCACGGAGACCCAGTACTTC
CASSEGGTETQYF
>TRBV28|NA|TRBJ2-3|19|NA
TGTGCCAGCAGTTTAGGTATTGGAGAAGGCTGGTTCCGTCCAGATACGCAGTATTTT
CASSLGIGEGWFRPDTQYF
>TRBV5-1|NA|TRBJ2-1|14|TRBD2
TGCGCCAGCAGAGGAACGGGAGGGGCGAATGAGCAGTTCTTC
CASRGTGGANEQFF